The following is a TCR beta chain sequence with its context. The antigen is not known. The authors divided CD4+ cells into CD45RA+ naive and CD45RA-negative memory subsets. This specimen comes from a study of shared clonotypes between healthy human individuals. With 4 bases clipped from V and 4 bases from J, the junction kept 7 bases outside the gene matches. The CDR3 spans 15 residues. Germline lookup yields CDR1 ENHRY and CDR2 SYGVKD. Sequenced by immunoSEQ multiplex PCR; TCRdb stores in-frame clones only, minus some. The sample includes about 1,500,000 clones, roughly 97% of them seen just once. General study results and limits: Compared with memory subsets, naive subsets generally had larger estimated richness. Against clonotypes common to all four donors, non-shared ones had lower generation probabilities.

The TCR sequence derives from a man aged 25 to 45 in good health. The sample was naive CD4+ T cells sorted from blood. Subset in this sample: CD45RA+ positively selected. V usage is TRBV10-3 and J usage is TRBJ2-3, with 8 bases matching TRBD2. CDR3 amino acids: CAISVGRAGADTQYF. As DNA, the CDR3 is TGTGCCATCAGTGTCGGGAGGGCCGGCGCAGATACGCAGTATTTT.